This entry lists 29 T cell receptor beta chains sequenced from one sample in a study of cytomegalovirus exposure and HLA in healthy donors. The table came from immunoSEQ multiplex PCR; TCRdb's copy has only in-frame clones and leaves some out. The sample yields approximately 150,000 clones, 85% seen once. The source material was PBMCs. The receptors originated from a man aged 30 to 45 in good health and CMV-seropositive.

V usage is TRBV6-1 and J usage is TRBJ2-7, with 9 bases fitting TRBD1. Germline V gene sequence: CDR1 MNHNS, CDR2 SASEGT. CDR3 length: 14 residues. Losses at the gene ends were 4 bases for V and 3 bases for J; bases not matched to a gene: 4. The DNA for the CDR3 is TGTGCCAGCAGTGTCCGACAGGGGGGCTACGAGCAGTACTTC. It is translated as CASSVRQGGYEQYF.

This chain links TRBV7-3 with TRBJ2-3; 14 bases match TRBD2. Germline loops: CDR1 SGHTA, CDR2 FQGTGA. With 0 bases clipped from V and 3 bases from J, the junction kept 2 bases outside the gene matches. The CDR3 has 17 amino acids. CDR3 in DNA: TGTGCCAGCAGCTTAACGGGACTAGCGGGGGAGACAGATACGCAGTATTTT. Protein product: CASSLTGLAGETDTQYF.

The chain carries TRBV18 and TRBJ1-2; tentative D call: TRBD1 (6 bases). Germline lookup yields CDR1 KGHSH and CDR2 LQKENI. The ends were cut back, 3 bases at V and 5 bases at J, with 10 bases in the middle. This CDR3 contains 13 residues. In DNA form, the CDR3 reads TGTGCCAGCTCACCGGGGACACCTTATGGCTACACCTTC. Amino acids: CASSPGTPYGYTF. The whole variable domain, filled in from reference TRBV18 and TRBJ1-2, reads NAGVMQNPRHLVRRRGQEARLRCSPMKGHSHVYWYRQLPEEGLKFMVYLQKENIIDESGMPKERFSAEFPKEGPSILRIQQVVRGDSAAYFCASSPGTPYGYTFGSGTRLTVV.

This clone was picked up one time. The chain recombines TRBV7-2 with TRBJ2-1; TRBD2 might be the D (5 bases). The CDR3 spans 16 residues. V shed 5 bases and J shed 0 bases, with 14 bases lying between them. The germline V gene encodes CDR1 SGHTA and CDR2 FQGNSA. The CDR3 reads CASSRQRPSSYNEQFF. In DNA, the CDR3 is TGTGCCAGCAGCCGCCAGCGGCCGAGCTCCTACAATGAGCAGTTCTTC.

The CDR3: CASSLVAGYEQYF. The CDR3 DNA follows: TGTGCCAGCAGTTTAGTAGCGGGATACGAGCAGTACTTC. The V gene is TRBV6-5, the J gene TRBJ2-7; the match to TRBD2 covers 8 bases. CDR1 is MNHEY and CDR2 is SVGAGI in the germline V gene. This CDR3 region has 13 residues. The V gene end was trimmed by 4 bases and the J gene end by 4 bases; junction bases not matched to a gene: 3.

V and J are TRBV19 and TRBJ2-2, with 11 bases aligning to TRBD1. CDR1 and CDR2 from the germline V gene are LNHDA and SQIVND (reference sequence). V shed 6 bases, J shed 6 bases, and the junction held 6 bases outside the gene matches. The CDR3 is 15 residues long. CDR3 amino acids: CASRGTGGVAGELFF. The CDR3 coding sequence is TGTGCCAGTAGAGGGACAGGGGGAGTAGCCGGGGAGCTGTTTTTT.

This clone was observed a few times. The chain uses TRBV9 and TRBJ1-1, with 9 bases matching TRBD1. CDR1 is SGDLS, CDR2 YYNGEE, per germline. The CDR3 contains 15 residues. With V trimmed by 4 bases and J by 4 bases, 8 bases remained unmatched. In nucleotides, the CDR3 is TGTGCCAGCAGCCCCCGGACAGGGGAGGGCACTGAAGCTTTCTTT. It yields the protein CASSPRTGEGTEAFF.

Only one count was recorded for this clone. This sequence joins TRBV2 and TRBJ2-7; 7 bases line up with TRBD1. CDR1 is SNHLY, CDR2 FYNNEI, per germline. The ends lost 7 bases at V and 1 base at J; junction bases unmatched: 4. There are 13 residues in the CDR3. The CDR3 DNA is TGTGCCAGCATACGGGACAGTTCCTACGAGCAGTACTTC. The encoded protein is CASIRDSSYEQYF. The variable domain in full, with the rest retrieved from reference TRBV2 and TRBJ2-7, is EPEVTQTPSHQVTQMGQEVILRCVPISNHLYFYWYRQILGQKVEFLVSFYNNEISEKSEIFDDQFSVERPDGSNFTLKIRSTKLEDSAMYFCASIRDSSYEQYFGPGTRLTVT.

The rearrangement links TRBV7-6 to TRBJ1-3; the D is unclear. V dropped 5 bases and J dropped 0 bases, with 14 bases sitting between them. CDR1 and CDR2 (germline): SGHVS, FNYEAQ. The CDR3 runs 16 residues. The CDR3 DNA follows: TGTGCCAGCAGCCTACGTTTGCCCCTCTCTGGAAACACCATATATTTT. Translation: CASSLRLPLSGNTIYF.

This rearrangement joins TRBV7-9 to TRBJ2-1; 11 positions agree with TRBD2. The CDR3 sequence is 16 residues long. Trimming removed 0 bases from V and 7 bases from J; junction bases left unmatched: 5. The V gene's germline CDR1 is SEHNR and CDR2 FQNEAQ (reference sequence). Here the CDR3 DNA reads TGTGCCAGCAGCTTAGCTCGACTAGCGGGGAGGAATGAGCAGTTCTTC. Translation: CASSLARLAGRNEQFF.

The chain combines TRBV7-2 with TRBJ2-1, with TRBD2 matching over 13 bases. CDR1 SGHTA and CDR2 FQGNSA come from the germline V gene. Losses at the gene ends were 4 bases for V and 3 bases for J; bases not matched to a gene: 3. The length of the CDR3 is 16 residues. The CDR3 DNA sequence: TGTGCCAGCAGCTCCCGGACTAGCGGGGGCTACAATGAGCAGTTCTTC. Translated: CASSSRTSGGYNEQFF.

This rearrangement joins TRBV7-9 to TRBJ1-2, with TRBD1 matching 7 bases. The CDR3 covers 13 residues. The germline CDR1 and CDR2 sequences are SEHNR and FQNEAQ (reference sequence). After removal of 3 bases from V and 8 bases from J, the junction contained 6 bases not matched to a gene. CDR3 loop: CASSFPRTGGYTF. CDR3 DNA: TGTGCCAGCAGCTTCCCCCGGACAGGCGGCTACACCTTC.

This chain links TRBV4-3 with TRBJ2-1, with D maybe TRBD2 (6 bases). There are 17 residues in the CDR3. The germline CDR1 and CDR2 sequences are LGHNA and YSLEER. The germline V and J ends were trimmed by 1 base and 0 bases, with 13 bases remaining between them. The CDR3 sequence: CASSQGSSGSSYNEQFF. CDR3 nucleotide sequence: TGCGCCAGCAGCCAAGGAAGTAGCGGAAGCTCCTACAATGAGCAGTTCTTC.

Comments on this clone: One end of the junction varies from germline; a read error may be responsible. The sample contains more than one DNA sequence encoding this CDR3. V and J are TRBV9 and TRBJ2-7; 7 bases line up with TRBD1. Germline lookup yields CDR1 SGDLS and CDR2 YYNGEE. The CDR3 is 15 residues long. CDR3 region: CASSVGTGDGHEQYF. The CDR3 DNA sequence: TGTGCCAGCAGCGTAGGAACAGGGGATGGGCACGAGCAGTATTTC.

In this sample, this clone turned up a few times. The gene calls are TRBV7-9 and TRBJ2-5; 9 nucleotides match TRBD1. Trimming at V came to 5 bases and at J to 3 bases, leaving 4 bases not matched to a gene. CDR1 is SEHNR and CDR2 is FQNEAQ in the germline V gene (reference sequence). The CDR3 contains 14 residues. CDR3 nucleotides: TGTGCCAGCAGCCCCCGGGACAGGGAAGAGACCCAGTACTTC. It yields the protein CASSPRDREETQYF.

The CDR3 spells CASSVADSGGRDEQFF. DNA of the CDR3: TGTGCCAGCAGCGTAGCCGACAGCGGGGGGCGCGATGAGCAGTTCTTC. The V and J genes are TRBV9 and TRBJ2-1, with 9 nucleotides matching TRBD2. V was pared by 0 bases and J by 8 bases, with 9 bases of the junction left unmatched. The CDR3 totals 16 residues. Germline lookup yields CDR1 SGDLS and CDR2 YYNGEE. The full variable domain, its missing parts supplied by reference TRBV9 and TRBJ2-1, is DSGVTQTPKHLITATGQRVTLRCSPRSGDLSVYWYQQSLDQGLQFLIQYYNGEERAKGNILERFSAQQFPDLHSELNLSSLELGDSALYFCASSVADSGGRDEQFFGPGTRLTVL.

J is TRBJ1-5 and V is TRBV5-1; no reliable D call. Germline V gives CDR1 SGHRS, CDR2 YFSETQ. The CDR3 is made up of 17 amino acids. V lost 0 bases and J 0 bases, leaving 13 bases between the germline ends. Here the CDR3 DNA reads TGCGCCAGCAGCTTGGGAACAGAGCTATATAGCAATCAGCCCCAGCATTTT. This sequence encodes CASSLGTELYSNQPQHF.

This chain uses TRBV19 with TRBJ1-2; a possible D gene is TRBD1 (5 bases). CDR1 is LNHDA and CDR2 is SQIVND in the germline V gene (reference sequence). The CDR3 has 16 residues. V was pared by 7 bases and J by 8 bases, with 26 bases between. CDR3 nucleotide sequence: TGTGCCAGTAAATGGGGATGGGGGAGGGGAGAAAAAGGCTACACCTTC. Translated, it gives CASKWGWGRGEKGYTF.

The CDR3 loop reads CASSLDRGREQYF. CDR3 DNA sequence: TGTGCCAGCAGCTTAGACAGGGGGCGCGAGCAGTACTTC. The chain recombines TRBV11-2 with TRBJ2-7, with 8 bases that match TRBD1. The CDR3 spans 13 residues. V dropped 0 bases and J dropped 6; count of bases not matched to a gene: 1. CDR1 and CDR2 (germline): SGHAT, FQNNGV.

The V call is TRBV4-3, the J call TRBJ2-1, with TRBD2 identical over 13 bases. There are 16 residues in the CDR3. Looked up from germline, CDR1 is LGHNA and CDR2 is YSLEER. After removal of 4 bases from V and 4 bases from J, the junction contained 4 bases not matched to a gene. The CDR3 nucleotides are TGCGCCAGCAGCCTCGAGACTAGCGGGGGGTACAATGAGCAGTTCTTC. As protein: CASSLETSGGYNEQFF.

This sequence joins TRBV6-6 and TRBJ1-1, with D uncertain. The CDR3 sequence is 14 residues long. V was shortened by 6 bases and J by 1 base, with 12 bases between the two germline ends. Germline CDR1 is MNHNY and CDR2 is SVGAGI (reference sequence). The CDR3 nucleotides read TGTGCCAGCAGAATCCTCGGTTGGAACACTGAAGCTTTCTTT. As protein: CASRILGWNTEAFF.

This clone was found a few times. The V gene is TRBV27, the J gene TRBJ1-2; 9 bases agree with TRBD1. The CDR3 has 16 amino acids. Trimming took 2 bases from V and 3 from J; bases not matched to a gene: 7. Germline V lookup: CDR1 MNHEY, CDR2 SMNVEV (reference sequence). CDR3 amino acids: CASSLKGQGLDYGYTF. CDR3 bases: TGTGCCAGCAGTTTAAAGGGACAGGGTCTGGACTATGGCTACACCTTC.

The chain combines TRBV7-2 with TRBJ2-1; D is possibly TRBD2 (6 bases). Germline V lookup: CDR1 SGHTA, CDR2 FQGNSA. CDR3 length: 13 residues. The germline V and J ends were trimmed by 5 bases and 3 bases, with 8 bases remaining between them. The CDR3 reads CASSRGLYNEQFF. The DNA of the CDR3 is TGTGCCAGCAGCCGGGGACTCTACAATGAGCAGTTCTTC.

This chain joins TRBV14 and TRBJ2-1; 8 nucleotides match TRBD2. The CDR3 runs to 15 residues. The germline CDR1 and CDR2 sequences are SGHDN and FVKESK. Losses at the gene ends were 7 bases for V and 9 bases for J; bases not matched to a gene: 14. CDR3 loop: CASTPMTSAWGEQFF. The CDR3 DNA reads as TGTGCCAGCACCCCAATGACTAGCGCTTGGGGTGAGCAGTTCTTC. Full variable domain (remainder filled in from reference TRBV14 and TRBJ2-1): EAGVTQFPSHSVIEKGQTVTLRCDPISGHDNLYWYRRVMGKEIKFLLHFVKESKQDESGMPNNRFLAERTGGTYSTLKVQPAELEDSGVYFCASTPMTSAWGEQFFGPGTRLTVL.

The CDR3 protein is CASSLRGDRGTF. CDR3 nucleotides: TGCGCCAGCAGCTTGAGGGGGGACAGGGGGACCTTC. The V gene is TRBV5-1, the J gene TRBJ1-2, with 11 bases identical to TRBD1. Germline-derived CDR1 and CDR2 are SGHRS and YFSETQ. Losses at the gene ends were 1 base for V and 14 bases for J; bases not matched to a gene: 4. The CDR3 runs 12 residues.

The genes are TRBV5-1 and TRBJ1-3; a weak D match, TRBD1 (5 bases). Germline V CDR1 and CDR2: SGHRS, YFSETQ. The CDR3 covers 17 residues. Trimming cost V 0 bases and J 0 bases, with 13 bases left between them. The CDR3 coding sequence is TGCGCCAGCAGCTTGGTTGGCGGGGGGTTCTCTGGAAACACCATATATTTT. Its translation is CASSLVGGGFSGNTIYF.

The chain is built from TRBV9 and TRBJ2-7, with TRBD1 matching 7 bases. The germline V gene encodes CDR1 SGDLS and CDR2 YYNGEE. V was pared by 1 base and J by 3 bases, with 4 bases of the junction left unmatched. The CDR3 sequence is 14 residues long. The CDR3, as DNA: TGTGCCAGCAGCGTATTTCGGGACAGCTACGAGCAGTACTTC. Translated, it gives CASSVFRDSYEQYF.

The rearrangement joins TRBV5-6 to TRBJ2-7; 7 bases map to TRBD1. With 3 bases clipped from V and 7 bases from J, the junction kept 10 bases outside the gene matches. This CDR3 is 14 amino acids long. In germline, CDR1 is SGHDT, CDR2 YYEEEE. CDR3 nucleotide sequence: TGTGCCAGCAGCTGGGCCAGGGGGTCCCGAGAGCAGTACTTC. Translation: CASSWARGSREQYF. The full variable domain, rest sourced from reference TRBV5-6 and TRBJ2-7, is DAGVTQSPTHLIKTRGQQVTLRCSPKSGHDTVSWYQQALGQGPQFIFQYYEEEERQRGNFPDRFSGHQFPNYSSELNVNALLLGDSALYLCASSWARGSREQYFGPGTRLTVT.

This chain joins TRBV5-1 and TRBJ2-5, with 8 bases matching TRBD2. V gave up 5 bases and J gave up 2 bases; unmatched junction bases: 8. This CDR3 is 15 amino acids long. Germline V gene sequence: CDR1 SGHRS, CDR2 YFSETQ. The CDR3 DNA sequence: TGCGCCAGCAGGGGCGAGCGGGGGCGTCAAGAGACCCAGTACTTC. It specifies CASRGERGRQETQYF. Full variable domain (remainder filled in from reference TRBV5-1 and TRBJ2-5): KAGVTQTPRYLIKTRGQQVTLSCSPISGHRSVSWYQQTPGQGLQFLFEYFSETQRNKGNFPGRFSGRQFSNSRSEMNVSTLELGDSALYLCASRGERGRQETQYFGPGTRLLVL.